The TCR beta chain described here comes from a study of PD-L1 blockade in urothelial cancer. Study information: Blood was subjected to analysis at 3 weeks (second dose) and 6 weeks following treatment start.

Clones were sequenced by immunoSEQ multiplex PCR, and TCRdb holds only the in-frame ones, with some missing. Among roughly 27,000 clones listed, approximately 87% were seen once. Study-wide results and caveats: Improved survival was predicted by pretreatment blood TCR clonality below the median.

For this clone: The antigen is unknown.

Each patient's cancer was a locally advanced or metastatic urothelial carcinoma. Anywhere from 1 to 8 samples came from each patient, spanning pretreatment and on-treatment. The TCR sequence derives from a middle-aged man with urothelial cancer. Sequenced material: PBMCs, taken around atezolizumab (anti-PD-L1) treatment.

CDR3 in amino acids: CASSYPGQATDTQYF. For the CDR3, the DNA is TGTGCCAGCAGTTACCCGGGACAGGCCACAGATACGCAGTATTTT. The chain joins TRBV6-6 to TRBJ2-3; TRBD1 matches at 8 bases. The J segment lost 2 bases and the V segment lost 2 bases, leaving 3 bases of the junction unmatched. CDR1 MNHNY and CDR2 SVGAGI come from the germline V gene (reference sequence). The CDR3 runs 15 residues.